The 26 T cell receptor beta chains reported below all come from one sample, sequenced in a study of vaccination effects on CD4 cells after COVID-19. Before any sequencing was done, the ViraFEST assay used viral peptide pools to expand antigen-specific CD4+ T cells. Investigators separated out CD4+ T cells once less than 11 days of culture had passed. Vaccine recipients had no previous SARS-CoV-2 infection; their nucleocapsid antibodies were negative. Repertoires were generated with immunoSEQ multiplex PCR, while TCRdb's copy carries only in-frame clones and drops some. Of some 65,000 clones in the sample, approximately 76% were seen once. Their antigen targets remain unknown. The input for sequencing was CD4+ T cells from PBMCs cultured with HCoV-NL63 spike peptides, taken before COVID-19 vaccination. The receptors shown here come from a human donor who received a COVID-19 vaccine.

V and J are TRBV10-3 and TRBJ2-3; weak D call: TRBD1 (5 bases). Per germline, CDR1 ENHRY and CDR2 SYGVKD. The CDR3 extends over 13 amino acids. V dropped 2 bases and J dropped 8 bases, with 11 bases sitting between them. The CDR3 DNA is TGTGCCATCAGTGAGACCCAGGGTAGTACGCAGTATTTT. Its translation is CAISETQGSTQYF.

The V call is TRBV23-1, the J call TRBJ2-3, with D uncertain. TRBV23-1 is flagged as an ORF with uncertain function. Trimming took 2 bases from V and 3 from J, leaving 12 bases between them. CDR3 length: 15 amino acids. The chain's CDR3 is CASSQPPGWTDTQYF. CDR3 in DNA: TGCGCCAGCAGTCAACCCCCGGGTTGGACAGATACGCAGTATTTT.

This clone was seen only a few times. The J gene is TRBJ1-5, the V gene TRBV3-1 (or the pseudogene TRBV3-2); D is uncertain. The CDR3 totals 13 residues. V lost 0 bases, J lost 6 bases, and 6 bases lay in between. The V gene's germline CDR1 is LGHDT and CDR2 YNNKEL (reference sequence). In nucleotides, the CDR3 is TGTGCCAGCAGCCAAGAGTGGGGTCAGCCCCAGCATTTT. Amino acids: CASSQEWGQPQHF.

This clone has just one count. The rearrangement links TRBV18 to TRBJ2-7, with 9 bases lining up with TRBD1. This CDR3 has 14 residues. After removal of 5 bases from V and 2 bases from J, the junction contained 4 bases not matched to a gene. Germline assignment: CDR1 KGHSH and CDR2 LQKENI. DNA of the CDR3: TGTGCCAGCTCATACCGGACAGGGGCCTACGAGCAGTACGTC. Translation: CASSYRTGAYEQYV.

V gene TRBV24-1 combines with J gene TRBJ2-6; the D is unclear. V lost 4 bases and J 4 bases, leaving 7 bases between the germline ends. The CDR3 has 14 amino acids. In germline, CDR1 is KGHDR, CDR2 SFDVKD. CDR3 coding DNA: TGTGCCACCAGTGACCCCCGGGGGGCCAACGTCCTGACTTTC. Protein product: CATSDPRGANVLTF.

J is TRBJ1-4 and V is TRBV11-2; weak D call: TRBD1 (6 bases). Germline assignment: CDR1 SGHAT and CDR2 FQNNGV. V was trimmed by 3 bases and J by 7 bases, leaving 12 bases between them. CDR3 length equals 14 residues. This chain's CDR3 is CASSFAGAGEKLFF. The CDR3 nucleotides are TGTGCCAGCAGCTTTGCAGGGGCAGGTGAAAAACTGTTTTTT.

The rearrangement links TRBV30 to TRBJ1-2; D is possibly TRBD1 (5 bases). Germline assignment: CDR1 GTSNPN and CDR2 SVGIG (reference sequence). The CDR3 sequence is 14 residues long. Trimming took off 3 bases at V and 2 bases at J, with 13 bases between the two ends. DNA of the CDR3: TGTGCCTGGAGGAGCCGGGGCCCCAACTATGGCTACACCTTC. Its translation: CAWRSRGPNYGYTF. Drawing the rest from reference TRBV30 and TRBJ1-2, the complete variable domain is SQTIHQWPATLVQPVGSPLSLECTVEGTSNPNLYWYRQAAGRGLQLLFYSVGIGQISSEVPQNLSASRPQDRQFILSSKKLLLSDSGFYLCAWRSRGPNYGYTFGSGTRLTVV.

The chain has TRBV5-1 and TRBJ1-3; no clear D gene. Germline assignment: CDR1 SGHRS and CDR2 YFSETQ. The CDR3 contains 15 residues. Trimming shortened V by 4 bases and J by 0 bases, and 11 bases separated the two germline ends. DNA for the CDR3: TGCGCCAGCAGCCGAGACGGAGCCTCTGGAAACACCATATATTTT. Amino acids: CASSRDGASGNTIYF.

The chain has TRBV5-8 and TRBJ2-3, with 8 bases lining up with TRBD2. The CDR3 spans 19 residues. In germline, CDR1 is SGHTS, CDR2 YDEGEE. Trimming took 7 bases from V and 0 from J; bases not matched to a gene: 19. CDR3 region: CASPSGLGGGTTSTDTQYF. In nucleotides, the CDR3 is TGTGCCAGCCCCTCTGGACTTGGCGGGGGGACTACTAGCACAGATACGCAGTATTTT. Using reference TRBV5-8 and TRBJ2-3 for the parts outside the CDR3, the full variable domain is EAGVTQSPTHLIKTRGQQATLRCSPISGHTSVYWYQQALGLGLQFLLWYDEGEERNRGNFPPRFSGRQFPNYSSELNVNALELEDSALYLCASPSGLGGGTTSTDTQYFGPGTRLTVL.

The genes are TRBV20-1 and TRBJ1-3; D is uncertain. The V gene lost 3 bases and the J gene lost 1 base, with 10 bases spanning the gap. CDR3 length: 14 residues. Germline V gives CDR1 DFQATT, CDR2 SNEGSKA (reference sequence). This CDR3 reads CSASSPLSGNTIYF. The CDR3 region has the DNA TGCAGTGCTAGTAGTCCTTTGTCTGGAAACACCATATATTTT.

The CDR3 is CSASQGGSGANVLTF. The CDR3 DNA follows: TGCAGTGCTAGTCAGGGAGGCTCTGGGGCCAACGTCCTGACTTTC. The V gene is TRBV20-1, the J gene TRBJ2-6; D is perhaps TRBD2 (6 bases). Per the germline V gene, CDR1 is DFQATT and CDR2 is SNEGSKA (reference sequence). The CDR3 runs 15 residues. The germline V and J ends were trimmed by 3 bases and 0 bases, with 9 bases remaining between them.

CDR3: CASSLAIRGGDQPQHF. For the CDR3, the DNA is TGTGCCAGCAGCTTGGCCATTCGAGGGGGCGACCAGCCCCAGCATTTT. The J gene is TRBJ1-5, the V gene TRBV5-8, with 7 nucleotides matching TRBD1. Trimming removed 0 bases from V and 7 bases from J; junction bases left unmatched: 10. Germline V gene lookup returns CDR1 SGHTS and CDR2 YDEGEE. The CDR3 totals 16 residues.

The rearrangement uses TRBV5-1 and TRBJ1-1; possibly TRBD1 for D (6 bases). With 1 base removed from V and 0 bases from J, the gap between germline ends came to 13 bases. The CDR3 has 16 residues. CDR1 and CDR2 from the germline V gene are SGHRS and YFSETQ. Here the CDR3 reads CASSLWGGLMNTEAFF. The CDR3 coding sequence is TGCGCCAGCAGCTTGTGGGGGGGCCTAATGAACACTGAAGCTTTCTTT.

Worth noting for this clone: At the DNA level, this CDR3 is encoded by other sequences in the same sample as well. This chain links TRBV3-1 (or the pseudogene TRBV3-2) with TRBJ2-5; 16 nucleotides match TRBD2. This CDR3 spans 16 amino acids. Germline V lookup: CDR1 LGHDT, CDR2 YNNKEL (reference sequence). J was trimmed by 5 bases and V by 3 bases; bases with no gene match: 3. The CDR3 nucleotides are TGTGCCAGCAGCCAGGGACTAGCGGGGGGGCAGGAGACCCAGTACTTC. Its translation is CASSQGLAGGQETQYF.

CDR3 in DNA: TGTGCCAGCAGCTTGACTAGCGGGGGGGCTAATCAGAACATTCAGTACTTC. Translating it yields CASSLTSGGANQNIQYF. The chain joins TRBV5-6 to TRBJ2-4, with 13 nucleotides matching TRBD2. The germline gives CDR1 SGHDT, CDR2 YYEEEE. The CDR3 has 17 residues. V shed 1 base and J 7 bases; nucleotides not matched to a gene: 8.

V and J are TRBV6-6 and TRBJ1-2, with D tentatively TRBD1 (6 bases). CDR1 is MNHNY, CDR2 SVGAGI, per germline (reference sequence). The CDR3 extends over 14 amino acids. The V end lost 5 bases, the J end lost 2 bases, and 12 bases lay between the germline ends. CDR3 sequence reads: CASSPSGQNYGYTF. DNA of the CDR3: TGTGCCAGCAGTCCCTCCGGACAGAACTATGGCTACACCTTC.

The chain carries TRBV9 and TRBJ2-1, with D unresolved. Trimming pared 5 bases from V and 6 bases from J, leaving 18 bases between. Germline CDR1 reads SGDLS; CDR2 reads YYNGEE. There are 15 residues in the CDR3. In DNA, the CDR3 is TGTGCCAGCAGTTCCCTCAGGCAGGTGGGCAATGAGCAGTTCTTC. Translation gives CASSSLRQVGNEQFF.

The V and J genes are TRBV18 and TRBJ1-3; D gene ambiguous. The CDR3 covers 16 residues. V lost 2 bases and J lost 4, with 15 bases in between. Germline values: CDR1 KGHSH, CDR2 LQKENI. CDR3 protein: CASSPYEGRSGNTIYF. CDR3 sequence (DNA): TGTGCCAGCTCACCATATGAGGGTCGTTCCGGAAACACCATATATTTT.

J is TRBJ1-2 and V is TRBV2, with unresolved D. The ends were cut back, 8 bases at V and 0 bases at J, with 4 bases in the middle. The germline CDR1 and CDR2 sequences are SNHLY and FYNNEI. This CDR3 has 11 residues. DNA of the CDR3: TGTGCCAGCGCCTCTAACTATGGCTACACCTTC. This gives the protein CASASNYGYTF.

The chain employs TRBV5-6 and TRBJ1-5, with 9 nucleotides matching TRBD1. With V trimmed by 0 bases and J by 5 bases, 3 bases remained unmatched. There are 15 residues in the CDR3. CDR1 is SGHDT and CDR2 is YYEEEE in the germline V gene. CDR3 in DNA: TGTGCCAGCAGCTTGGGACAGGGGGGATATCAGCCCCAGCATTTT. Residues: CASSLGQGGYQPQHF.

The gene calls are TRBV9 and TRBJ2-1; possibly TRBD1 for D (6 bases). The V end was cut by 1 base, the J end by 4 bases, with 15 bases between. The CDR3 totals 16 residues. Germline V gives CDR1 SGDLS, CDR2 YYNGEE. This CDR3 reads CASSVSGTRSYNEQFF. The DNA for the CDR3 is TGTGCCAGCAGCGTATCCGGGACAAGATCATACAATGAGCAGTTCTTC.

The rearrangement joins TRBV9 to TRBJ2-3; 9 nucleotides align to TRBD2. The CDR3 contains 18 residues. Germline V gene lookup returns CDR1 SGDLS and CDR2 YYNGEE. The junction had 14 bases not matched to a gene; V was cut back by 4 bases and J by 2 bases. The CDR3 loop reads CASSPRLAGGIYTDTQYF. CDR3 nucleotide sequence: TGTGCCAGCAGCCCTCGGCTGGCGGGGGGGATTTACACAGATACGCAGTATTTT.

The chain employs TRBV6-5 and TRBJ2-7; a weak D match, TRBD2 (6 bases). Germline CDR1 and CDR2: MNHEY and SVGAGI. The CDR3 extends over 14 amino acids. Trimming left V 5 bases short and J 3 bases short, with 14 bases between. In DNA, the CDR3 is TGTGCCAGCAGTAAAACGGGGGACGGCTACGAGCAGTACGTC. This translates into CASSKTGDGYEQYV.

The rearrangement joins TRBV6-6 to TRBJ1-1; no firm D call. V was shortened by 4 bases and J by 10 bases, with 10 bases between the two germline ends. This CDR3 is 11 amino acids long. Germline CDR1 and CDR2: MNHNY and SVGAGI (reference sequence). CDR3 nucleotides: TGTGCCAGCAGTTCAGAAGTGGGAGCTTTCTTT. It is translated as CASSSEVGAFF.

The genes are TRBV6-1 and TRBJ2-3, with 12 bases that match TRBD1. Looked up from germline, CDR1 is MNHNS and CDR2 is SASEGT. This CDR3 has 16 residues. Trimming took 4 bases from V and 8 from J; bases not matched to a gene: 10. CDR3 in DNA: TGTGCCAGCAGTGTGGGACAGGGGGCCCTTCGGGGTACGCAGTATTTT. It translates to CASSVGQGALRGTQYF.

The chain has TRBV3-1 (or the pseudogene TRBV3-2) and TRBJ2-7; D may match TRBD1 or TRBD2 (6 bases each). This CDR3 has 14 residues. V lost 2 bases and J lost 7, with 15 bases in between. The germline CDR1 and CDR2 sequences are LGHDT and YNNKEL (reference sequence). As DNA, the CDR3 is TGTGCCAGCAGCCAATCGACCGGGGGCAGGGAGCAGTACGTC. Translation gives CASSQSTGGREQYV.